A single count supports the clone carrying this TCR beta chain. The antigen is undetermined. The data stem from a study of T-cell memory formation after mild COVID-19. Study observations and caveats: Later expanders leaned CD4+, whereas clones that contracted between day 15 and 85 were balanced CD4/CD8.

Constant-segment-primed 5'RACE gave TCR alpha and TCR beta cDNA libraries with sample barcodes and UMIs. TCRdb ran MiXCR on the 5' RACE reads and lists one entry per CDR3 protein. The table records around 250,000 distinct CDR3 sequences, approximately 9% of them present only once. Germline V gene data show CDR1 as DFQATT and CDR2 as SNEGSKA (reference sequence). V lost 6 bases and J lost 1, with 9 bases in between. This CDR3 region has 13 residues. The TCR comes from a man aged 18 to 29 who had mild COVID-19 (a few samples of this study predate the infection). Cell type and time point are not known. Sequenced: PBMCs or a T cell subset sorted from them (not recorded which). V usage is TRBV20-1 and J usage is TRBJ2-2; D is undetermined. CDR3 DNA: TGCAGTGCCCCGCGGAGGAACACCGGGGAGCTGTTTTTT. It yields the protein CSAPRRNTGELFF.